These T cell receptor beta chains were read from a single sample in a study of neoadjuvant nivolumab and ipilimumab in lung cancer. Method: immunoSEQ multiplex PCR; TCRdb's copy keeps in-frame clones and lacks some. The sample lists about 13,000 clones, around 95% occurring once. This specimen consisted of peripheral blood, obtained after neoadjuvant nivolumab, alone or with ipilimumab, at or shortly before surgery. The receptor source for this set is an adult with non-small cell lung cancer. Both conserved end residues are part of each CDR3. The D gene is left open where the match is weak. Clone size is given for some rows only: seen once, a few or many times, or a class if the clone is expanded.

CDR3aa: CASSASGRAFDGELFF; v_gene: TRBV5-5; j_gene: TRBJ2-2; d_gene: TRBD2; abundance: NA
CDR3aa: CAWQGARGNQPQHF; v_gene: TRBV30; j_gene: TRBJ1-5; d_gene: TRBD1; abundance: NA
CDR3aa: CASSSTHLAKNIQYF; v_gene: TRBV7-9; j_gene: TRBJ2-4; d_gene: NA; abundance: NA
CDR3aa: CASSRDRGMTEAFF; v_gene: TRBV25-1; j_gene: TRBJ1-1; d_gene: TRBD1; abundance: NA
CDR3aa: CASSPDREAFTQYF; v_gene: TRBV18; j_gene: TRBJ2-3; d_gene: TRBD1; abundance: NA
CDR3aa: CASSQMTMDRERFHGYTF; v_gene: TRBV4-1; j_gene: TRBJ1-2; d_gene: TRBD1; abundance: NA
CDR3aa: CASAPDLATEAFF; v_gene: TRBV27; j_gene: TRBJ1-1; d_gene: NA; abundance: NA
CDR3aa: CASSVGDRGIAEAFF; v_gene: TRBV19; j_gene: TRBJ1-1; d_gene: TRBD1; abundance: NA
CDR3aa: CASSGRVTDTQYF; v_gene: TRBV2; j_gene: TRBJ2-3; d_gene: TRBD2; abundance: NA
CDR3aa: CASSPGGAGGSYEQYF; v_gene: TRBV5-4; j_gene: TRBJ2-7; d_gene: TRBD2; abundance: NA
CDR3aa: CATSRDYHLGSSGNTIYF; v_gene: TRBV15; j_gene: TRBJ1-3; d_gene: NA; abundance: NA
CDR3aa: CASSPTSGPPRNEQYF; v_gene: TRBV7-9; j_gene: TRBJ2-7; d_gene: NA; abundance: NA
CDR3aa: CASSVGPDRSTYEQYF; v_gene: TRBV9; j_gene: TRBJ2-7; d_gene: NA; abundance: NA
CDR3aa: CASSTDIWADTQYF; v_gene: TRBV6-5; j_gene: TRBJ2-3; d_gene: NA; abundance: once
CDR3aa: CASSLAGAGATEAFF; v_gene: TRBV5-4; j_gene: TRBJ1-1; d_gene: NA; abundance: NA
CDR3aa: CASSLAGGPTDTQYF; v_gene: TRBV7-2; j_gene: TRBJ2-3; d_gene: NA; abundance: NA
CDR3aa: CTSSQVHREGEQYF; v_gene: TRBV1; j_gene: TRBJ2-7; d_gene: NA; abundance: NA
CDR3aa: CASSPLNSGNTIYF; v_gene: TRBV7-9; j_gene: TRBJ1-3; d_gene: NA; abundance: NA